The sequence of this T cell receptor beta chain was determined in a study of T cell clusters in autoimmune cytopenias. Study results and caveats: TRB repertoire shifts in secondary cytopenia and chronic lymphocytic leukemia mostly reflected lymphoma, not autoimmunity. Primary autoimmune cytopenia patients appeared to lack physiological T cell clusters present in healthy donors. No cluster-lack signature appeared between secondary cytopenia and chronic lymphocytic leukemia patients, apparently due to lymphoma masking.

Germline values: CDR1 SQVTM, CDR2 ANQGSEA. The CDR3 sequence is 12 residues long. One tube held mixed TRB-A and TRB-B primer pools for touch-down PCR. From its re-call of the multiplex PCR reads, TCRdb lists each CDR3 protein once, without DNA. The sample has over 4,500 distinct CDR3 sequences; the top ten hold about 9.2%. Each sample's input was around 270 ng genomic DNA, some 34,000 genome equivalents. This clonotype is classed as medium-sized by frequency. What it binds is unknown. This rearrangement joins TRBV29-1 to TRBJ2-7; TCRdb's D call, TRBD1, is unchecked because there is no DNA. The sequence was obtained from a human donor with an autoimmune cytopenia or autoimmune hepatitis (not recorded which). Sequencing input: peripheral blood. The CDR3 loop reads CSVSNRNYEQYF.